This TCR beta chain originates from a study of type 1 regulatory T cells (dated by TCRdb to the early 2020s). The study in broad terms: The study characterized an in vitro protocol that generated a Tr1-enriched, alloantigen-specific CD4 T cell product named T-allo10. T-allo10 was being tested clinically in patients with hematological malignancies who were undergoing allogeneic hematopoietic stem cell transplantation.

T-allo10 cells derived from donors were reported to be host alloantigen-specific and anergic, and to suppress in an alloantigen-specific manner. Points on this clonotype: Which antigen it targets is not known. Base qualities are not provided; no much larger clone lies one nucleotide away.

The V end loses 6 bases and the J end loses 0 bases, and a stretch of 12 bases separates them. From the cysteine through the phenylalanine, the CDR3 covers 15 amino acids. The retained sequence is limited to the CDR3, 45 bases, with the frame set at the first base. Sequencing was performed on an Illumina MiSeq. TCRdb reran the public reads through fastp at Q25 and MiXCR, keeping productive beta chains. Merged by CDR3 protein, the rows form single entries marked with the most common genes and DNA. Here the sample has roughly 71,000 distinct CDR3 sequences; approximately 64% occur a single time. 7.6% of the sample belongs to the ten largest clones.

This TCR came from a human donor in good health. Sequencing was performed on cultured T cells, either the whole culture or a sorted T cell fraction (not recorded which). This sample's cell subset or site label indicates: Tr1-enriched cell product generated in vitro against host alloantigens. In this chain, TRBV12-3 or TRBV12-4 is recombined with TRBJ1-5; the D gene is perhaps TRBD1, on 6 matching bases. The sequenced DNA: TGTGCCAGCAGGATAGGACAGATTAGCAATCAGCCCCAGCATTTT. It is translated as CASRIGQISNQPQHF.